The present entry profiles one T cell receptor beta chain with its context. The data originate from a study of CD8 T cells in Susac syndrome. Treatment-naive patients with stable or active relapsing-remitting disease served as multiple sclerosis controls. Random hexamers served to reverse transcribe roughly 0.45 to 1 ug RNA. Using its own MiXCR run on the immunoSEQ multiplex PCR reads, TCRdb lists one record per CDR3 protein. The sample lists approximately 200,000 distinct CDR3 sequences; approximately 90% were seen once. The CDR3 contains 15 residues. Trimming shortened V by 11 bases and J by 5 bases, and 25 bases separated the two germline ends. CDR1 SEHNR and CDR2 FQNEAQ come from the germline V gene (reference sequence).

The chain combines TRBV7-9 with TRBJ2-7; tentative D call: TRBD2 (6 bases). This receptor was identified in a human donor with multiple sclerosis. Sequencing was performed on CD8+ T cells from PBMCs. The CDR3 protein is CAESASTGDNDEQYF. The CDR3, as DNA: TGTGCCGAATCGGCCTCGACGGGGGATAACGACGAGCAGTACTTC.